A few counts support the clone carrying this T cell receptor (beta chain). PCR used 60 Vbeta primers and 13 Jbeta primers. TCRdb keeps only in-frame clones here, not all; method: immunoSEQ multiplex PCR. This repertoire shows some 120,000 clones, over 65% found once; its top ten account for under 4.5%. The CDR3 has 15 amino acids. The junction had 10 bases not matched to a gene; V was cut back by 5 bases and J by 7 bases. Per germline, CDR1 SGHNT and CDR2 YENEEA. The data stem from a study of cytomegalovirus exposure and HLA in healthy donors. The sample was PBMCs. This TCR was sampled from a middle-aged man in good health and CMV-seropositive. V usage is TRBV11-3 and J usage is TRBJ2-1; 8 bases agree with TRBD2. The CDR3 loop reads CASSPGGSGANEQFF. DNA of the CDR3: TGTGCCAGCAGCCCCGGTGGTAGCGGGGCAAATGAGCAGTTCTTC.